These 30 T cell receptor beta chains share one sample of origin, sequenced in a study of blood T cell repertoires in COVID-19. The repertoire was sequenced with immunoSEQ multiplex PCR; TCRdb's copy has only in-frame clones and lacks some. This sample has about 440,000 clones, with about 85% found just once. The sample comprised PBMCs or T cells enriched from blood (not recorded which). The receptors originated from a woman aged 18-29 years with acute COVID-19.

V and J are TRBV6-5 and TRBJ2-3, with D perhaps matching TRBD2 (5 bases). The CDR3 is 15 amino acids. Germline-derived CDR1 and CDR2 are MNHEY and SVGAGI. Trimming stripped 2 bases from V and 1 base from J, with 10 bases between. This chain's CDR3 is CASSYGYGGTDTQYF. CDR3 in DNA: TGTGCCAGCAGTTACGGGTACGGGGGCACAGATACGCAGTATTTT.

Written as DNA, the CDR3 is TGTGCCATCAGTGCGTTGGTGACTACAGAGCGATCATACGAGCAGTACTTC. Translation gives CAISALVTTERSYEQYF. The chain uses TRBV10-3 and TRBJ2-7; the D gene is possibly TRBD2 (5 bases). V was clipped by 4 bases and J by 4 bases, with 23 bases between them. The CDR3 has 17 amino acids. Looked up from germline, CDR1 is ENHRY and CDR2 is SYGVKD.

The CDR3 bases are TGCGCCAGCAGCCAAGATAAGCTAGCGGGAGATACGCAGTATTTT. Encoded protein: CASSQDKLAGDTQYF. V and J are TRBV4-1 and TRBJ2-3; 8 bases agree with TRBD2. The V gene's germline CDR1 is MGHRA and CDR2 YSYEKL. This CDR3 spans 15 amino acids. The ends lost 0 bases at V and 5 bases at J; junction bases unmatched: 4.

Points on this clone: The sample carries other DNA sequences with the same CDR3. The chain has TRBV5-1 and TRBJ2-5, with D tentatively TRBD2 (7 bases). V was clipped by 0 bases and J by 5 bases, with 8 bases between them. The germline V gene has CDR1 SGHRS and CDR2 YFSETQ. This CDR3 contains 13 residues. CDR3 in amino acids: CASSLGGGETQYF. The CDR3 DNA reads TGCGCCAGCAGCTTGGGCGGGGGCGAGACCCAGTACTTC.

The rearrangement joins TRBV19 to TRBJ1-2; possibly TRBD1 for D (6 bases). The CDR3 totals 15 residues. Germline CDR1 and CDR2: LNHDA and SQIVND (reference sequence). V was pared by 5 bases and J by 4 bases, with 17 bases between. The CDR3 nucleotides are TGTGCCAGTAGTGGGGCGACAGGTCGTGGCTATGGCTACACCTTC. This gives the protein CASSGATGRGYGYTF.

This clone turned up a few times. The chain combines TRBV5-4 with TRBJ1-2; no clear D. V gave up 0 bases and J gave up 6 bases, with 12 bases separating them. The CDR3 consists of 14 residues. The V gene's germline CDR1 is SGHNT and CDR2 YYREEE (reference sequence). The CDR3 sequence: CASSLEAVLDGYTF. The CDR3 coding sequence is TGTGCCAGCAGCTTGGAAGCGGTCCTGGATGGCTACACCTTC.

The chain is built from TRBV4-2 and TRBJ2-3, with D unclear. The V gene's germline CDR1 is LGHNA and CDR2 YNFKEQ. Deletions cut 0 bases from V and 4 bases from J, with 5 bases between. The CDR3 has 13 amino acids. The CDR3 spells CASSQDIADTQYF. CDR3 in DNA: TGTGCCAGCAGCCAAGATATAGCAGATACGCAGTATTTT.

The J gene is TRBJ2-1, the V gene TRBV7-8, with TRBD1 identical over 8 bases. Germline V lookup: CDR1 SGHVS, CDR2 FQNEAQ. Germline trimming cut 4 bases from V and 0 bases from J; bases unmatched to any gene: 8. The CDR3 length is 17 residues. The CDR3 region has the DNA TGTGCCAGCAGCTCGACAGGGGTCTGGGACTCCTACAATGAGCAGTTCTTC. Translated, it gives CASSSTGVWDSYNEQFF.

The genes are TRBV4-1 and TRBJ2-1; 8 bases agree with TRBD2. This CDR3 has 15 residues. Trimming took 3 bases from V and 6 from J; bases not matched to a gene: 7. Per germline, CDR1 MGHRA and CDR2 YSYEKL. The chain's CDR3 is CASSHPGLGLNEQFF. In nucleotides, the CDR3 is TGCGCCAGCAGCCACCCGGGACTAGGCCTCAATGAGCAGTTCTTC.

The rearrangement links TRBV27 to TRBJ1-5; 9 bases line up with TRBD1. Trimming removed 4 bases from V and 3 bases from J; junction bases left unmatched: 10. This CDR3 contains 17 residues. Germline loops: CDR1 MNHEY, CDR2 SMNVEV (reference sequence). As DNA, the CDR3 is TGTGCCAGCAGTTCGGGGACAGGGTTCAATAACAATCAGCCCCAGCATTTT. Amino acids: CASSSGTGFNNNQPQHF.

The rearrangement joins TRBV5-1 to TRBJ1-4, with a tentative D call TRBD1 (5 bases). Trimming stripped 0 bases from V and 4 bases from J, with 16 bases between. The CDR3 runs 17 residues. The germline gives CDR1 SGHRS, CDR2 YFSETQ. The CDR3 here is CASSLGQGIPHNEKLFF. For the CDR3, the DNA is TGCGCCAGCAGCTTGGGCCAGGGTATCCCCCATAATGAAAAACTGTTTTTT.

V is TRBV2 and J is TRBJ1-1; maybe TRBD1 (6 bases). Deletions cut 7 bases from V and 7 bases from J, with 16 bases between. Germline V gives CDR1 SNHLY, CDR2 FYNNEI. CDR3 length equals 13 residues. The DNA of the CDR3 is TGTGCCAGCACTGGGAGGGGGGAACATGAAGCTTTCTTT. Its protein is CASTGRGEHEAFF.

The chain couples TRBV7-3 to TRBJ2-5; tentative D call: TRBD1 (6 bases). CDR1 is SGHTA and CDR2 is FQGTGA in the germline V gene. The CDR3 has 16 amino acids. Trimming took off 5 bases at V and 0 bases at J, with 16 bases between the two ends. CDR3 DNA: TGTGCCAGCAGCGCCACTACAGGGCGGTACCAAGAGACCCAGTACTTC. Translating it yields CASSATTGRYQETQYF.

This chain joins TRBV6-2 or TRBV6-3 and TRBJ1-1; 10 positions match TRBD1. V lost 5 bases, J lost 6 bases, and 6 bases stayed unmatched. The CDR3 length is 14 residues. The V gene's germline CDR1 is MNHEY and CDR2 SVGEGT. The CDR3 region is CASSRRDRGSEAFF. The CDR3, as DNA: TGTGCCAGCAGTCGCCGGGACAGGGGCTCTGAAGCTTTCTTT.

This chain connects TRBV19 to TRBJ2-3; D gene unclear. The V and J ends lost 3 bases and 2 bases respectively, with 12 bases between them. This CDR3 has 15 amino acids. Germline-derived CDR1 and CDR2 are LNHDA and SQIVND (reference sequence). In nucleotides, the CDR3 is TGTGCCAGTAGTATGGGTGGCGGAGACACAGATACGCAGTATTTT. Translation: CASSMGGGDTDTQYF.

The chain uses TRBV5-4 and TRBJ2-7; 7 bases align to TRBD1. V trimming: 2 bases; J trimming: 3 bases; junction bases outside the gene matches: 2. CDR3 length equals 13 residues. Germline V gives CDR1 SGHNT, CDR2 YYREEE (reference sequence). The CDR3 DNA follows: TGTGCCAGCAGCTTAAGGGGGCACTACGAGCAGTACTTC. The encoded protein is CASSLRGHYEQYF.

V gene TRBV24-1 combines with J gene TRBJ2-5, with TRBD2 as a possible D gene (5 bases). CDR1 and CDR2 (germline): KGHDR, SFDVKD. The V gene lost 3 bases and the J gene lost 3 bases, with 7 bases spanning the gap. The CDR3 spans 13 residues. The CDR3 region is CATSDTGEETQYF. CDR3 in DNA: TGTGCCACCAGTGATACCGGGGAAGAGACCCAGTACTTC.

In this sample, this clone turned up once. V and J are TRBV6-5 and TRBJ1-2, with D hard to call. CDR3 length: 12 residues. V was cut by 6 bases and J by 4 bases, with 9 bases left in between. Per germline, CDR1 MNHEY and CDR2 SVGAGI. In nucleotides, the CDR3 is TGTGCCAGCAGACTGAGAGGCTATGGCTACACCTTC. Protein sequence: CASRLRGYGYTF.

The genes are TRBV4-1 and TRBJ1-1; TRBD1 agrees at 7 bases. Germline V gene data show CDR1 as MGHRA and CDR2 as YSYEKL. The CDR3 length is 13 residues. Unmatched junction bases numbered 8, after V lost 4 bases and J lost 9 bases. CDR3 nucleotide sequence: TGCGCCAGCAGCCGAACTTCAGGGGGAAAAGCTTTCTTT. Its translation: CASSRTSGGKAFF.

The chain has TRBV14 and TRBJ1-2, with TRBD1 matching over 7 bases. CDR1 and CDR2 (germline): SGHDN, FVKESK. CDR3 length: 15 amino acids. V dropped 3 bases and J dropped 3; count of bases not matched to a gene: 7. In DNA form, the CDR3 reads TGTGCCAGCAGCCAGCGACAGGGACGTCACTATGGCTACACCTTC. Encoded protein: CASSQRQGRHYGYTF.

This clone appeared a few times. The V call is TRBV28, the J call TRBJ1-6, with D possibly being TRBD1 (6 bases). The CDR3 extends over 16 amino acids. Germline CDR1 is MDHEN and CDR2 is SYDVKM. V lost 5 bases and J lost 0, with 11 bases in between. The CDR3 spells CASSPDRSSYNSPLHF. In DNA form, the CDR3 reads TGTGCCAGCAGTCCCGACAGGAGCTCCTATAATTCACCCCTCCACTTT. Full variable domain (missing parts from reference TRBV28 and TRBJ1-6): DVKVTQSSRYLVKRTGEKVFLECVQDMDHENMFWYRQDPGLGLRLIYFSYDVKMKEKGDIPEGYSVSREKKERFSLILESASTNQTSMYLCASSPDRSSYNSPLHFGNGTRLTVT.

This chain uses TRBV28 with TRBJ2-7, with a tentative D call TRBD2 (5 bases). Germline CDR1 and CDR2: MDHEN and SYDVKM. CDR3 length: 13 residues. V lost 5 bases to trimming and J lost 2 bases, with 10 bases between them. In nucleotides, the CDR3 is TGTGCCAGCAGTACCCTTAGCGCCTACGAGCAGTACTTC. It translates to CASSTLSAYEQYF. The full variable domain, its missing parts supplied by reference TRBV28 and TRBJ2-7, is DVKVTQSSRYLVKRTGEKVFLECVQDMDHENMFWYRQDPGLGLRLIYFSYDVKMKEKGDIPEGYSVSREKKERFSLILESASTNQTSMYLCASSTLSAYEQYFGPGTRLTVT.

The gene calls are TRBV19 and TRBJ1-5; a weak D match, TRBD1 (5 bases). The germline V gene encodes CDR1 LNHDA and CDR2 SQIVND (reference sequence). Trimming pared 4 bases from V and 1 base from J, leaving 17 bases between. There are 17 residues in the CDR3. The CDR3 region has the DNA TGTGCCAGTAGTAAGAAGTTTCAGGGAGGAAGCAATCAGCCCCAGCATTTT. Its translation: CASSKKFQGGSNQPQHF.

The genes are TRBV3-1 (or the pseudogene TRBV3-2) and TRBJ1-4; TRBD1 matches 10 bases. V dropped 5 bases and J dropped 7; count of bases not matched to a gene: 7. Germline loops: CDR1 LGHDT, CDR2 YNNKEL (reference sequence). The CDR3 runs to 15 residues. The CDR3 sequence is CASSSRQGAGEKLFF. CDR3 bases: TGTGCCAGCAGCTCGCGACAGGGGGCAGGTGAAAAACTGTTTTTT.

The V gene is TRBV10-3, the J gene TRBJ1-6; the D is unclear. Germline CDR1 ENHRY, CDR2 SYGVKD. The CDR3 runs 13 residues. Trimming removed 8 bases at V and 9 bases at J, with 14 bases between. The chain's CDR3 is CAIQFEWSSPLHF. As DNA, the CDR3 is TGTGCCATCCAATTTGAGTGGAGTTCACCCCTCCACTTT.

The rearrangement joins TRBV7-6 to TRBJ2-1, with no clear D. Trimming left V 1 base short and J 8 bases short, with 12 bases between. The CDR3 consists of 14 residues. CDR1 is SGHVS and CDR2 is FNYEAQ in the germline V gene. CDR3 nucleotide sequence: TGTGCCAGCAGCTTAGGCGAGGCGGCCCATGAGCAGTTCTTC. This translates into CASSLGEAAHEQFF.

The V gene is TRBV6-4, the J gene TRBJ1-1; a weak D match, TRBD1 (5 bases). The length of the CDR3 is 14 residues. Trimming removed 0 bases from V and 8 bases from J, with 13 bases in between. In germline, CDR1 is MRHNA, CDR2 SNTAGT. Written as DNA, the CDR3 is TGTGCCAGCAGTGACTCGAGAGAGGCAGGGGAAGCTTTCTTT. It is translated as CASSDSREAGEAFF.

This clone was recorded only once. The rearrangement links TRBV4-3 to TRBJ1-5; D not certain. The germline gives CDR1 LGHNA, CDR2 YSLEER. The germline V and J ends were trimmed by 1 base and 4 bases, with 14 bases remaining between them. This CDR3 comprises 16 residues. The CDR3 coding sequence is TGCGCCAGCAGCCAAGGGTTCGAGGGCTGGAATCAGCCCCAGCATTTT. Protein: CASSQGFEGWNQPQHF.

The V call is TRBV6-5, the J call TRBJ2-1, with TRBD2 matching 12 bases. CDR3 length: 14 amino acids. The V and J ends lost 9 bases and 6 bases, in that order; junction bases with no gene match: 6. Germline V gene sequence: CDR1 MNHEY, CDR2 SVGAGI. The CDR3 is CASLLAGGPNEQFF. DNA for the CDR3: TGTGCCAGTTTACTAGCGGGAGGACCCAATGAGCAGTTCTTC.

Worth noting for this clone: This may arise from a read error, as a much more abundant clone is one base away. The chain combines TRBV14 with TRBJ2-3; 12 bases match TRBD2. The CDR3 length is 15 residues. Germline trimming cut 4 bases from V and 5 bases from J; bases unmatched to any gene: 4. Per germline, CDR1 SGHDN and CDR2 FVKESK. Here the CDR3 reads CASSLTSGSGDTQYF. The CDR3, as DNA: TGTGCCAGCAGCCTGACTAGCGGGAGCGGAGATACGCAGTATTTT.